This record covers a single T cell receptor beta chain. It has no known antigen specificity. Per-base quality was not reported, and no clone a single base away is much larger than it. Collaborating institutions collected whole blood in K2EDTA tubes following their own protocols. For TCRbeta analysis, collaborators shipped samples in one of three forms: frozen whole blood, isolated PBMCs, or DNA extracted from either of those sample types. This sample is drawn from a study of blood T cell repertoires in COVID-19 (TCRdb year 2020). Context from the whole study: Samples from collaborators originated in the United States, Italy and Spain and spanned both the acute and convalescent phases of COVID-19. The prospective study material was composed of cDNA or gDNA derived from T cells, B-cell-depleted T cells, or PBMCs. The dataset comprised deeply sampled blood TCRbeta repertoires from subjects exposed to, actively infected with, or recovered from COVID-19. The repertoires were released in a freely available public database meant as a resource for research on the immune response to SARS-CoV-2. Samples came from the ongoing ImmuneRACE study (first 160 participants) plus 1,254 subjects from 6 global collaborators. A de-identified subject ID, COVID-19 status, age in years and sex were almost always included in the sample metadata. HLA class I and class II types, where available, came from metadata supplied by the sample provider rather than from assay-based typing. What the study reported, not specific to this receptor: The amount of clinical and demographic metadata varied by source and participant and was provided uncurated.

The immunoSEQ Assay, a bias-controlled multiplex PCR, was used to amplify TCRbeta CDR3 regions from genomic DNA. In the authors' own workflow: Nucleated cell counts per sample were estimated from amplification of reference gene primers within the assay. Sequence reads were collapsed and filtered to measure the absolute abundance of every unique TCRbeta CDR3 rearrangement. For each sample, productive Simpson clonality was calculated as the square root of Simpson's diversity index across productive rearrangements. This is the immuneACCESS table as TCRdb keeps it, with only in-frame sequences that have V and J called. A part of the clones is gone; compared with another copy, unresolved V genes explain less than half, and the rest is unexplained. Clone size and V and J calls were adopted from that table, with D and trimming inferred from the DNA. This sample holds roughly 120,000 clones; roughly 86% were observed only once. The ten biggest clones cover about 4.5% of the sample.

Unmatched junction bases come to 10, with V trimmed by 8 bases and J by 5 bases. The CDR3 goes from the cysteine to the phenylalanine over 14 residues. Of all the DNA, just the CDR3 is kept, 42 bases in frame from base 1. CDR1 MDHEN and CDR2 SYDVKM were looked up in the germline V gene. The sequence joins TRBV28 to TRBJ1-2, with TRBD1 matching 8 junction bases. The sequencing sample was made of peripheral blood. The source of this sequence is a man aged 35 to 55 with acute or convalescent COVID-19. The bases read TGTGCCAGCCGCGTTCGGACAGGGCAATATGGCTACACCTTC. This codes for CASRVRTGQYGYTF.